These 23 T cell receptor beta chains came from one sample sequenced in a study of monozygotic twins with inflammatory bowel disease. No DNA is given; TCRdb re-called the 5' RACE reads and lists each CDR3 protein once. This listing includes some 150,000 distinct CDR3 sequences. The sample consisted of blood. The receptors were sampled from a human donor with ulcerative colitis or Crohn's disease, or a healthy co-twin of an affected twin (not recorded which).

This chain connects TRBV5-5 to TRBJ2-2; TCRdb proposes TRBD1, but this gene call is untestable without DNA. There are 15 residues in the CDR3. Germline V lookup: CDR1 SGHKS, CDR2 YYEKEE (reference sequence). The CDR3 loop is CASRDTGLPTGELFF.

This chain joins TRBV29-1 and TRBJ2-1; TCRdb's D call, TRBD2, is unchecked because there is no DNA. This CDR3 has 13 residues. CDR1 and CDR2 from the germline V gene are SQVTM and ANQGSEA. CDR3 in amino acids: CSVDPLAVNEQFF.

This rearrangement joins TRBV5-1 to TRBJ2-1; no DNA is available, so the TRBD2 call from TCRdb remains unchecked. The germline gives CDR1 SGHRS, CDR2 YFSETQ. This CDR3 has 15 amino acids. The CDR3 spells CASSLAERGGSEQFF.

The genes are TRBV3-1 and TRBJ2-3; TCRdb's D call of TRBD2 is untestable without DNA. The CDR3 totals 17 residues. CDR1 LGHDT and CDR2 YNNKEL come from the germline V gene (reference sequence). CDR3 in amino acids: CASSRGLAGYSTDTQYF.

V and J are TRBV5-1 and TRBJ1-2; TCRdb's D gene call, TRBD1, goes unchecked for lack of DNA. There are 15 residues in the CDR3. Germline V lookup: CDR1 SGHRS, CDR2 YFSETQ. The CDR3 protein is CASSLEPQGNYGYTF. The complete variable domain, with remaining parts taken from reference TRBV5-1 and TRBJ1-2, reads KAGVTQTPRYLIKTRGQQVTLSCSPISGHRSVSWYQQTPGQGLQFLFEYFSETQRNKGNFPGRFSGRQFSNSRSEMNVSTLELGDSALYLCASSLEPQGNYGYTFGSGTRLTVV.

CDR3 amino acids: CASSQGPGLVRSYEQYF. The V call is TRBV4-1, the J call TRBJ2-7; the TCRdb D gene call, TRBD2, has no DNA to confirm it. This CDR3 has 17 residues. Germline lookup yields CDR1 MGHRA and CDR2 YSYEKL.

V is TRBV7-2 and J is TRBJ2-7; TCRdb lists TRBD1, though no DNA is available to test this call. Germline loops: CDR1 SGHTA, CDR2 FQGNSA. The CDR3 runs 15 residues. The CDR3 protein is CASSFETGGVYEQYF.

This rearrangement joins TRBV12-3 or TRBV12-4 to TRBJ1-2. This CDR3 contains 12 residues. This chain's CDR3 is CASSNYSYGYTF.

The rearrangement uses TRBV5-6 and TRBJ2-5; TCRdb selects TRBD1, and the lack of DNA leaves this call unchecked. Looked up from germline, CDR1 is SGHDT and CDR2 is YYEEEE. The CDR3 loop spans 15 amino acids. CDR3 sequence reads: CASSFPQGARETQYF.

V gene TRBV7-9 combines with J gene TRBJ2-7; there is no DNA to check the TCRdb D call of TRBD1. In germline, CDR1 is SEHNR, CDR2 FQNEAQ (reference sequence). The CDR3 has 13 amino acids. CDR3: CASSFGTVYEQYF.

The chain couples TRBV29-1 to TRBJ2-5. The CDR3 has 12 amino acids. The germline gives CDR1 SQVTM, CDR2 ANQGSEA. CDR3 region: CSVGKTEETQYF.

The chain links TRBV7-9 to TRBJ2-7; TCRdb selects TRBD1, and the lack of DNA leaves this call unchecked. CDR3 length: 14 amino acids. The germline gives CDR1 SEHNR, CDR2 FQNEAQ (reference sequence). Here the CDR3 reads CASSLGRGRNEQYF.

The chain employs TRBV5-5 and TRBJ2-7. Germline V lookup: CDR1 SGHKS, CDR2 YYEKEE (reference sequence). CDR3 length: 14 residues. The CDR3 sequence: CASSPDGFLGEQYF.

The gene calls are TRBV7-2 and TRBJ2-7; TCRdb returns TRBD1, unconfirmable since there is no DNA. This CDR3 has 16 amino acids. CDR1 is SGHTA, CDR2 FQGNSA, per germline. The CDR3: CASSLALSQGEDEQYF.

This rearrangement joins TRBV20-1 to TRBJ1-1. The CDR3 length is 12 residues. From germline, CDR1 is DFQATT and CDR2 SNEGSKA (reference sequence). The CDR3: CSAWRVITEAFF.

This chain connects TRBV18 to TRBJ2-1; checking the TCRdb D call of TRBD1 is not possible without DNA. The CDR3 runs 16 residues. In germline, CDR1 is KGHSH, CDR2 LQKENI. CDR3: CASSPQGAKTYNEQFF.

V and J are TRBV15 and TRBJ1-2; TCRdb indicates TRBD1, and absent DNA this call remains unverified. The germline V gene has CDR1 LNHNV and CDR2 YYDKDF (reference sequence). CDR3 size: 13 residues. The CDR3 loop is CATSLGQNYGYTF.

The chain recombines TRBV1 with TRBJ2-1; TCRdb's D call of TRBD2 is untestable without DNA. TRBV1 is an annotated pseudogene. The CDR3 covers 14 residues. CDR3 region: CTSRPSRRYNEQFF.

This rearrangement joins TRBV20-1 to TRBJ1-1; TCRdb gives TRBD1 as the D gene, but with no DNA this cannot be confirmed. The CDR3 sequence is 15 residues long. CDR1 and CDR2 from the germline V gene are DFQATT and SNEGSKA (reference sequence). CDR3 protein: CSARDPGTGNTEAFF.

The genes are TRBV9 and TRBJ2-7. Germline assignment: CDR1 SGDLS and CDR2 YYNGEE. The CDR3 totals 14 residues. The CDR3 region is CASSVGQEGLEQYF.

CDR3 residues: CASSPTGGNRNQPQHF. This chain connects TRBV7-9 to TRBJ1-5; lacking DNA, the TRBD1 call made by TCRdb goes unchecked. This CDR3 region has 16 residues. Per the germline V gene, CDR1 is SEHNR and CDR2 is FQNEAQ (reference sequence).

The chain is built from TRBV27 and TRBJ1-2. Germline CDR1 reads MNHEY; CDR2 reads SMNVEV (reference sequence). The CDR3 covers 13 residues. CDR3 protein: CASSLSGGSGYTF.

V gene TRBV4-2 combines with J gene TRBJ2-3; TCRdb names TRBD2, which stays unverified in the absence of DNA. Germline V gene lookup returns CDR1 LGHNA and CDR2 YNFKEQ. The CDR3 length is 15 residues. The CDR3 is CASSRGLAATDTQYF.